These 21 T cell receptor beta chains came from one sample sequenced in a study of T-cell memory formation after mild COVID-19. Via MiXCR, TCRdb re-called the 5' RACE reads, giving one row per CDR3 protein. Of almost 550,000 distinct CDR3 sequences in the sample, roughly 22% are singletons; the top ten hold 9.5% to 15%. Material: PBMCs or a T cell subset sorted from them (not recorded which). The receptors here all came from an adult woman who had mild COVID-19 (a few samples of this study predate the infection). Cell type and time point are not known.

The chain combines TRBV7-3 with TRBJ2-1; TRBD2 matches 12 bases. The CDR3 loop spans 16 amino acids. CDR1 is SGHTA and CDR2 is FQGTGA in the germline V gene. With 2 bases clipped from V and 7 bases from J, the junction kept 6 bases outside the gene matches. CDR3 region: CASSLGTSGYGNEQFF. DNA for the CDR3: TGTGCCAGCAGCTTAGGGACTAGCGGGTATGGAAATGAGCAGTTCTTC.

V gene TRBV5-6 combines with J gene TRBJ2-5, with D possibly matching TRBD1 (5 bases). Germline CDR1 SGHDT, CDR2 YYEEEE. The CDR3 has 14 amino acids. The V and J ends lost 0 bases and 5 bases respectively, with 11 bases between them. The CDR3 DNA sequence: TGTGCCAGCAGCTTGGGGGGCGCCTGGGAGACCCAGTACTTC. Its translation is CASSLGGAWETQYF.

This sequence joins TRBV14 and TRBJ2-2; TRBD2 agrees at 9 bases. CDR1 and CDR2 from the germline V gene are SGHDN and FVKESK. CDR3 length: 15 amino acids. J was trimmed by 6 bases and V by 1 base; bases with no gene match: 3. The CDR3 loop is CASSQGLAGPGELFF. The CDR3 DNA reads as TGTGCCAGCAGCCAAGGGCTAGCGGGACCCGGGGAGCTGTTTTTT.

This rearrangement joins TRBV3-1 to TRBJ2-7; 8 positions agree with TRBD1. From germline, CDR1 is LGHDT and CDR2 YNNKEL (reference sequence). The ends lost 4 bases at V and 3 bases at J; junction bases unmatched: 8. This CDR3 contains 15 residues. CDR3 sequence (DNA): TGTGCCAGCAGCCTTTGGACAGGGAGGAACTACGAGCAGTACTTC. Residues: CASSLWTGRNYEQYF.

This clonotype has more than one count but fewer than ten. This chain connects TRBV7-8 to TRBJ2-7, with D hard to call. Per the germline V gene, CDR1 is SGHVS and CDR2 is FQNEAQ. The length of the CDR3 is 16 residues. Trimming took off 2 bases at V and 0 bases at J, with 14 bases between the two ends. The CDR3 region is CASSLYGGRDSYEQYF. The CDR3 bases are TGTGCCAGCAGCTTATACGGTGGAAGGGACTCCTACGAGCAGTACTTC.

This clonotype was recorded a few times. This chain connects TRBV6-5 to TRBJ2-2; 7 bases are a match to TRBD1. The germline gives CDR1 MNHEY, CDR2 SVGAGI. The V segment lost 2 bases and the J segment 3 bases; nucleotides outside the gene matches: 0. The length of the CDR3 is 14 residues. In DNA form, the CDR3 reads TGTGCCAGCAGTTACGACAGGGACACCGGGGAGCTGTTTTTT. The encoded protein is CASSYDRDTGELFF.

This clonotype was detected only a few times. This chain connects TRBV7-3 to TRBJ2-2; weak D call: TRBD1 (5 bases). V was shortened by 4 bases and J by 2 bases, with 8 bases between the two germline ends. The CDR3 runs to 14 residues. The germline gives CDR1 SGHTA, CDR2 FQGTGA. The DNA of the CDR3 is TGTGCCAGCAGCTCTGGACACAACACCGGGGAGCTGTTTTTT. Translating gives CASSSGHNTGELFF. Drawing the rest from reference TRBV7-3 and TRBJ2-2, the complete variable domain is GAGVSQTPSNKVTEKGKYVELRCDPISGHTALYWYRQSLGQGPEFLIYFQGTGAADDSGLPNDRFFAVRPEGSVSTLKIQRTERGDSAVYLCASSSGHNTGELFFGEGSRLTVL.

V usage is TRBV6-5 and J usage is TRBJ2-3; 12 bases fit TRBD2. CDR1 MNHEY and CDR2 SVGAGI come from the germline V gene. This CDR3 has 16 amino acids. V dropped 5 bases and J dropped 4; count of bases not matched to a gene: 7. CDR3 coding DNA: TGTGCCAGCAGTCAGCTAGCGGGAGGGCTGGCAGATACGCAGTATTTT. It codes for CASSQLAGGLADTQYF.

The chain has TRBV3-1 and TRBJ2-7, with no clear D. The CDR3 spans 13 residues. Trimming stripped 6 bases from V and 2 bases from J, with 11 bases between. Germline V lookup: CDR1 LGHDT, CDR2 YNNKEL (reference sequence). CDR3 DNA: TGTGCCAGCAGTCCGACATCCACCTACGAGCAGTACTTC. It translates to CASSPTSTYEQYF.

The V call is TRBV18, the J call TRBJ2-1; 8 positions match TRBD2. The germline CDR1 and CDR2 sequences are KGHSH and LQKENI. J lost 0 bases, V lost 8 bases, and 12 bases had no gene match. The CDR3 runs to 17 residues. The CDR3 DNA sequence: TGTGCCAGCACACGAAGTTTAGCGGGGACCTCCTACAATGAGCAGTTCTTC. It specifies CASTRSLAGTSYNEQFF.

This clonotype appeared a few times. The chain recombines TRBV4-2 with TRBJ2-7; 11 nucleotides match TRBD1. This CDR3 spans 16 amino acids. The J segment lost 0 bases and the V segment lost 0 bases, leaving 1 base of the junction unmatched. Germline CDR1 is LGHNA and CDR2 is YNFKEQ. CDR3 loop: CASSQEGTGGSYEQYF. CDR3 nucleotide sequence: TGTGCCAGCAGCCAAGAGGGGACAGGGGGCTCCTACGAGCAGTACTTC.

The V call is TRBV12-3 or TRBV12-4, the J call TRBJ1-6; D gene ambiguous. CDR3 length equals 17 residues. V was shortened by 5 bases and J by 2 bases, with 16 bases between the two germline ends. CDR3 region: CASSAIAYLPYNSPLHF. The CDR3 DNA reads as TGTGCCAGCAGTGCCATAGCGTATCTCCCCTATAATTCACCCCTCCACTTT.

In its sample, this clonotype was seen a few times. The chain uses TRBV20-1 and TRBJ2-7; D gene ambiguous. Trimming stripped 6 bases from V and 0 bases from J, with 12 bases between. Looked up from germline, CDR1 is DFQATT and CDR2 is SNEGSKA (reference sequence). This CDR3 has 13 residues. CDR3 protein: CSADGTLSYEQYF. In DNA form, the CDR3 reads TGCAGTGCCGACGGAACCCTCTCCTACGAGCAGTACTTC.

This chain joins TRBV5-1 and TRBJ2-1, with TRBD2 identical over 10 bases. Trimming removed 4 bases from V and 3 bases from J; junction bases left unmatched: 7. The CDR3 length is 16 residues. Germline V gives CDR1 SGHRS, CDR2 YFSETQ. The DNA for the CDR3 is TGCGCCAGCAGCCCCATGACTAGCGGGTACTACAATGAGCAGTTCTTC. Its translation: CASSPMTSGYYNEQFF.

This chain connects TRBV2 to TRBJ1-1, with D unresolved. Germline V gene data show CDR1 as SNHLY and CDR2 as FYNNEI. The CDR3 spans 11 residues. Trimming stripped 8 bases from V and 0 bases from J, with 4 bases between. CDR3 DNA sequence: TGTGCCAGCGATTTGAACACTGAAGCTTTCTTT. Its translation is CASDLNTEAFF.

This clonotype was seen a few times. This chain joins TRBV6-6 and TRBJ1-5, with D unresolved. Between the trimmed V and J ends, which lost 0 bases and 7 bases, there was a span of 10 bases. Germline CDR1 and CDR2: MNHNY and SVGAGI (reference sequence). The CDR3 is made up of 14 amino acids. The CDR3 nucleotides read TGTGCCAGCAGTTACTCGGGCGGAAAACAGCCCCAGCATTTT. Its translation is CASSYSGGKQPQHF.

The J gene is TRBJ2-7, the V gene TRBV4-2; no definite D call. The germline V and J ends were trimmed by 0 bases and 6 bases, with 9 bases remaining between them. Per germline, CDR1 LGHNA and CDR2 YNFKEQ. CDR3 size: 13 residues. CDR3 sequence: CASSQEVGTEQYF. As DNA, the CDR3 is TGTGCCAGCAGCCAAGAAGTGGGTACCGAGCAGTACTTC.

V usage is TRBV6-1 and J usage is TRBJ2-1; D ambiguous. The V gene lost 3 bases and the J gene lost 3 bases, with 9 bases spanning the gap. The CDR3 has 14 amino acids. CDR1 and CDR2 from the germline V gene are MNHNS and SASEGT. CDR3 coding DNA: TGTGCCAGCAGTGAGTACAGTATCTACAATGAGCAGTTCTTC. Translated, it gives CASSEYSIYNEQFF.

This clonotype was seen a handful of times. The chain employs TRBV5-6 and TRBJ1-1; perhaps TRBD1 as D (5 bases). The germline V gene has CDR1 SGHDT and CDR2 YYEEEE. This CDR3 region has 13 residues. Trimming took 0 bases from V and 8 from J, leaving 11 bases between them. The CDR3 coding sequence is TGTGCCAGCAGCTTGGACAGGTACTTGGAAGCTTTCTTT. Translated, it gives CASSLDRYLEAFF.

This clonotype was found a few times. V gene TRBV6-1 combines with J gene TRBJ2-3; 7 nucleotides align to TRBD2. There are 16 residues in the CDR3. J was trimmed by 2 bases and V by 1 base; bases with no gene match: 6. Germline V lookup: CDR1 MNHNS, CDR2 SASEGT. CDR3 sequence: CASSEEAGAPTDTQYF. The CDR3 DNA reads TGTGCCAGCAGTGAAGAGGCGGGAGCCCCCACAGATACGCAGTATTTT.

This clonotype has just a few counts. The rearrangement joins TRBV10-2 to TRBJ2-7, with D possibly being TRBD2 (6 bases). Between the trimmed V and J ends, which lost 5 bases and 2 bases, there was a span of 13 bases. The germline CDR1 and CDR2 sequences are WSHSY and SAAADI. This CDR3 is built from 14 residues. The CDR3 DNA reads as TGCGCCAGCAGTTCGTTCGGGGGAGCCTACGAGCAGTACTTC. Translation gives CASSSFGGAYEQYF.